This T cell receptor (beta chain) was sequenced in a study of immune heterogeneity within non-small cell lung tumors. Study-wide points: Individual patients mostly differed in their high-frequency T-cell receptor beta clonotypes.

TCR beta CDR3 regions came from multiplex PCR with 32 forward V and 13 reverse J primers. TCRdb recomputed calls from the multiplex PCR reads with MiXCR, one row per CDR3 protein. The profile shows 2,500 to 3,000 distinct CDR3 sequences, around 26% of them singletons. The germline V and J ends were trimmed by 6 bases and 10 bases, with 24 bases remaining between them. The CDR3 is made up of 15 amino acids. Comment on this clonotype: Its target is not known.

Bulk tumor genomic DNA served as template, at around 600 ng per sample. Several spatially distant biopsies were obtained per primary tumor intraoperatively. Patients went through curative surgery, and their non-small cell lung cancer was untreated and newly diagnosed. J is TRBJ1-2 and V is TRBV12-3 or TRBV12-4, with a tentative D call TRBD1 (6 bases). The specimen sequenced was lung tumor tissue. This receptor was identified in a man aged 55 to 69 with non-small cell lung cancer. This chain's CDR3 is CASRPRGQSLYIYTF. The CDR3 nucleotides are TGTGCCAGCAGACCAAGAGGACAGTCCCTCTATATCTACACCTTC.